This TCR beta chain was identified in a study of T-cell memory formation after mild COVID-19. Overall study context: For the most part, TCR clusters were specific to one donor.

The TCR alpha and TCR beta cDNA libraries, bearing sample barcodes and UMIs, were generated by 5'RACE using constant-segment primers. TCRdb analysed the 5' RACE reads with MiXCR anew, one entry per CDR3 protein. The sample yields about 160,000 distinct CDR3 sequences, about 28% seen once. The CDR3 has 14 amino acids. V was trimmed by 4 bases and J by 0 bases, leaving 9 bases between them. Germline CDR1 SGHRS, CDR2 YFSETQ. The sample holds many counts of this clonotype. Sample: PBMCs or a T cell subset sorted from them (not recorded which). The chain combines TRBV5-1 with TRBJ2-3; tentatively, D is TRBD2 (6 bases). The sequence came from an adult woman who had mild COVID-19 (a few samples of this study predate the infection). Cell type and time point are not known. The CDR3 protein is CASSPGTSTDTQYF. CDR3 DNA sequence: TGCGCCAGCAGCCCCGGGACTAGCACAGATACGCAGTATTTT.